Below, one TCR beta chain is given with its context. This sample is part of a study of graft-versus-host responses after intestinal transplantation. The CDR3 is made up of 16 amino acids. V gave up 5 bases and J gave up 0 bases, with 20 bases separating them. Germline assignment: CDR1 GTSNPN and CDR2 SVGIG (reference sequence). Here immunoSEQ multiplex PCR was the method, and the copy in TCRdb shows in-frame clones only, minus some. Of roughly 56,000 clones in the sample, around 90% were seen once. The receptor was isolated from a human patient who received an intestinal transplant, so some T cells may come from the graft donor. This specimen consisted of PBMCs, obtained around 120 days after intestinal transplantation. This chain connects TRBV30 to TRBJ2-7; perhaps D is TRBD1 or TRBD2 (5 bases each). CDR3 in amino acids: CAWASLRGQSSYEQYF. CDR3 coding DNA: TGTGCCTGGGCTTCCCTGAGGGGCCAAAGCTCCTACGAGCAGTACTTC. Together with reference TRBV30 and TRBJ2-7, the CDR3 gives the full variable domain: SQTIHQWPATLVQPVGSPLSLECTVEGTSNPNLYWYRQAAGRGLQLLFYSVGIGQISSEVPQNLSASRPQDRQFILSSKKLLLSDSGFYLCAWASLRGQSSYEQYFGPGTRLTVT.